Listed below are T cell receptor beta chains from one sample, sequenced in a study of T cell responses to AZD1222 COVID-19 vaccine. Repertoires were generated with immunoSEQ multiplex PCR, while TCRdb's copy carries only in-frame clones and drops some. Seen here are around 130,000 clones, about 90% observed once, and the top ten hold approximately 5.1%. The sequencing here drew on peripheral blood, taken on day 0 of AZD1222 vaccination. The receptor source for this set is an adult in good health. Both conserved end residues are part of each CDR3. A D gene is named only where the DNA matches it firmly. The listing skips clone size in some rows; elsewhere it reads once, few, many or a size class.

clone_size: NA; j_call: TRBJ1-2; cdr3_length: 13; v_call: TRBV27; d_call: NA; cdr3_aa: CASSLDRLYGYTF; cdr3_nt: TGTGCCAGCAGTTTGGACAGACTATATGGCTACACCTTC
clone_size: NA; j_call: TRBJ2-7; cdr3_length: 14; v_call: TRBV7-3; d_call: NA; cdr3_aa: CASSPTRESYEQYF; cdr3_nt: TGTGCCAGCAGCCCGACAAGAGAATCCTACGAGCAGTACTTC
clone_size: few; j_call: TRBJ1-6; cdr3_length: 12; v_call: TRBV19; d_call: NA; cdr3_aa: CASSIGRSPLHF; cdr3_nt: TGTGCCAGTAGTATAGGGAGATCACCCCTCCACTTT
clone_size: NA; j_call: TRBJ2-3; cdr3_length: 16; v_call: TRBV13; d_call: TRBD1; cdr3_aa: CASSLRQGSSTDTQYF; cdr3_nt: TGTGCCAGCAGCTTGCGACAGGGGAGCAGCACAGATACGCAGTATTTT
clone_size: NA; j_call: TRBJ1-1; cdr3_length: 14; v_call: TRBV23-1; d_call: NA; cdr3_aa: CASSQSIGHTEAFF; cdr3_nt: TGCGCCAGCAGTCAATCCATCGGGCACACTGAAGCTTTCTTT
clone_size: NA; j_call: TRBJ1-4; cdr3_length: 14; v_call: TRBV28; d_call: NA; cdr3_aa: CASSFTGPNEKLFF; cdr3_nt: TGTGCCAGCAGTTTTACGGGGCCCAATGAAAAACTGTTTTTT
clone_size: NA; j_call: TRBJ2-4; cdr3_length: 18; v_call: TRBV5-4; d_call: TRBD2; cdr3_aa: CASSSSAGLAGAKNIQYF; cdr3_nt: TGTGCCAGCAGCTCATCCGCCGGACTAGCCGGAGCCAAAAACATTCAGTACTTC
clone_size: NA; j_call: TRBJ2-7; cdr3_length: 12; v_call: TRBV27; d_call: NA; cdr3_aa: CASSLGGYEQYF; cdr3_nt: TGTGCCAGCAGTTTGGGAGGCTACGAGCAGTACTTC
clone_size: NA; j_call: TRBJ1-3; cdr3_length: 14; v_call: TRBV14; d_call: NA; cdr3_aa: CASSPLLTEDTIYF; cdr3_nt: TGTGCCAGCAGCCCCCTCCTGACGGAAGACACCATATATTTT
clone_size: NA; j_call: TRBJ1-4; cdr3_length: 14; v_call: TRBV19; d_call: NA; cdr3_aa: CASHRRAGGEKLFF; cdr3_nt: TGTGCCAGTCATAGACGCGCGGGTGGTGAAAAACTGTTTTTT
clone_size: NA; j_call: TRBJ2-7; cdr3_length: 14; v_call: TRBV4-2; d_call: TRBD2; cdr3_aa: CASSQGLAGEEQYF; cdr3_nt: TGTGCCAGCAGCCAGGGACTAGCGGGAGAAGAGCAGTACTTC
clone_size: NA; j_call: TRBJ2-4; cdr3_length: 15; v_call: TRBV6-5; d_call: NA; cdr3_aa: CASTKDRLAKNIQYF; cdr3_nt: TGTGCCAGCACTAAGGACAGACTAGCCAAAAACATTCAGTACTTC
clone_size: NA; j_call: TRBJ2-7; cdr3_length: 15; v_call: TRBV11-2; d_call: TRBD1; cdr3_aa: CASRPNRGFSYEQYF; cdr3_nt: TGTGCCAGCAGGCCCAACAGGGGGTTCTCCTACGAGCAGTACTTC
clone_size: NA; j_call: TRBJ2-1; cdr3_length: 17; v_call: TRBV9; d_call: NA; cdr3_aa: CASSVEGDFASRYEQFF; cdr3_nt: TGTGCCAGCAGCGTAGAAGGTGATTTCGCCTCCCGATATGAGCAGTTCTTC
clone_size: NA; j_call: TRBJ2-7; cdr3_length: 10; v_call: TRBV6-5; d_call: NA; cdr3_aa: CASGTYEQYF; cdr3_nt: TGTGCCAGCGGAACCTACGAGCAGTACTTC
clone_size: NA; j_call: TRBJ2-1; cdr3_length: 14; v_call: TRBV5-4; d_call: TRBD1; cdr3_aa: CASSGKTGANEQFF; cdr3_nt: TGTGCCAGCAGCGGGAAGACAGGGGCCAATGAGCAGTTCTTC
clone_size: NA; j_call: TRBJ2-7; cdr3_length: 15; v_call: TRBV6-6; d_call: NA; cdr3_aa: CASSYGLAPDYEQYF; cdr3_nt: TGTGCCAGCAGTTACGGCCTAGCGCCCGACTACGAGCAGTACTTC
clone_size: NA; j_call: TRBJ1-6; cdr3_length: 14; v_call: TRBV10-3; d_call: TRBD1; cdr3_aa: CAISPGQTYSPLHF; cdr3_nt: TGTGCCATCAGCCCGGGACAGACTTATTCACCCCTCCACTTT
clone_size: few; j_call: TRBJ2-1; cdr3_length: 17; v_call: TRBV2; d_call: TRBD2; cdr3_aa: CASSWRGTSGGYNEQFF; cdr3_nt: TGTGCCAGCAGTTGGCGGGGGACTAGCGGAGGGTACAATGAGCAGTTCTTC
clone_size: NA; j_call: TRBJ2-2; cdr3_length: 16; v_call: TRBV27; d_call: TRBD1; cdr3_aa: CASSPKQGANTGELFF; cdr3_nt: TGTGCCAGCAGTCCAAAACAGGGGGCGAACACCGGGGAGCTGTTTTTT
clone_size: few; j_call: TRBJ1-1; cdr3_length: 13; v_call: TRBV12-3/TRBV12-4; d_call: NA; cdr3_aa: CASSLLVNTEAFF; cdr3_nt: TGTGCCAGCAGTTTACTGGTAAACACTGAAGCTTTCTTT
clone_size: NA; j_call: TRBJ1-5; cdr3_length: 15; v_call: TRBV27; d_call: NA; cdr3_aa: CASSFLSAANQPQHF; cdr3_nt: TGTGCCAGCAGTTTTTTGTCGGCCGCTAATCAGCCCCAGCATTTT
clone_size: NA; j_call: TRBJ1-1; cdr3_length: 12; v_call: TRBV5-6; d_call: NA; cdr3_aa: CASSLADTEAFF; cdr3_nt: TGTGCCAGCAGCTTGGCGGACACTGAAGCTTTCTTT
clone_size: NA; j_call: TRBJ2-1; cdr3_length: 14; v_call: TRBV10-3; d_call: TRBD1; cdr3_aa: CAISDRDSHNEQFF; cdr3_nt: TGTGCCATCAGTGACCGGGACAGTCACAATGAGCAGTTCTTC
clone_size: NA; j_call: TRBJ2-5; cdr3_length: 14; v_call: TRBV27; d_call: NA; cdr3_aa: CASSLTSGQETQYF; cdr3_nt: TGTGCCAGCAGCTTAACCTCCGGTCAAGAGACCCAGTACTTC
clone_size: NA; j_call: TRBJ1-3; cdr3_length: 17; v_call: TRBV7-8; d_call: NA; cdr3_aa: CASSPGGRTAYGNTIYF; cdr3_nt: TGTGCCAGCAGCCCCGGGGGAAGGACAGCCTACGGAAACACCATATATTTT
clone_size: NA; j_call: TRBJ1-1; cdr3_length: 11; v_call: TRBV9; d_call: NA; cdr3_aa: CASSVAGMAFF; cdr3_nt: TGTGCCAGCAGCGTAGCTGGGATGGCTTTCTTT
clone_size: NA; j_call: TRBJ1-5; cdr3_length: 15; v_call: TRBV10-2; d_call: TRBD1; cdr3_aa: CASYLDRGHNQPQHF; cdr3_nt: TGCGCCAGCTATTTGGACAGGGGACACAATCAGCCCCAGCATTTT